Shown below are 21 T cell receptor beta chains from a single sample sequenced in a study of cytomegalovirus exposure and HLA in healthy donors. A multiplex PCR was run with 60 Vbeta primers and 13 Jbeta primers. Sequenced by immunoSEQ multiplex PCR; TCRdb stores in-frame clones only, minus some. This table holds roughly 260,000 clones, approximately 85% found once. The source material was PBMCs. These receptors came from a woman aged 40 to 55 in good health and CMV-seropositive.

This clone has only one observation. V is TRBV10-2 and J is TRBJ1-4; 7 nucleotides match TRBD1. The J segment lost 10 bases and the V segment lost 0 bases, leaving 8 bases of the junction unmatched. The CDR3 is made up of 15 amino acids. In germline, CDR1 is WSHSY, CDR2 SAAADI. The CDR3 bases are TGCGCCAGCAGTGAGTCGGAACAGGGGTGGGGAAAACTGTTTTTT. Amino acids: CASSESEQGWGKLFF.

The chain uses TRBV10-3 and TRBJ1-6, with TRBD1 identical over 9 bases. From germline, CDR1 is ENHRY and CDR2 SYGVKD. With 6 bases clipped from V and 4 bases from J, the junction kept 4 bases outside the gene matches. The CDR3 covers 15 residues. The CDR3 DNA sequence: TGTGCCATCAGCCCCGGGACAGGGTATAATTCACCCCTCCACTTT. Residues: CAISPGTGYNSPLHF.

The chain has TRBV6-5 and TRBJ1-6, with D unclear. The germline V gene encodes CDR1 MNHEY and CDR2 SVGAGI. The CDR3 runs 13 residues. Trimming removed 4 bases at V and 8 bases at J, with 9 bases between. Written as DNA, the CDR3 is TGTGCCAGCAGTTCCCCGGGAGATTCACCCCTCCACTTT. Protein: CASSSPGDSPLHF.

The rearrangement uses TRBV11-3 and TRBJ2-6; D gene uncertain. The CDR3 totals 16 residues. The germline gives CDR1 SGHNT, CDR2 YENEEA. V shed 5 bases and J shed 2 bases, with 13 bases lying between them. The CDR3 reads CASSPTWAAGANVLTF. The DNA for the CDR3 is TGTGCCAGCAGCCCCACCTGGGCAGCTGGGGCCAACGTCCTGACTTTC.

The J gene is TRBJ2-5, the V gene TRBV27; 11 positions agree with TRBD1. V trimming: 4 bases; J trimming: 0 bases; junction bases outside the gene matches: 4. CDR3 size: 16 residues. CDR1 and CDR2 from the germline V gene are MNHEY and SMNVEV (reference sequence). The CDR3 loop is CASSSGTGGYQETQYF. The CDR3 region has the DNA TGTGCCAGCAGTTCCGGGACAGGGGGTTACCAAGAGACCCAGTACTTC.

J is TRBJ2-5 and V is TRBV10-3, with 8 positions matching TRBD2. CDR3 length equals 14 residues. V lost 6 bases to trimming and J lost 2 bases; unmatched junction nucleotides: 5. Looked up from germline, CDR1 is ENHRY and CDR2 is SYGVKD. The CDR3 nucleotides read TGTGCCATCAGCCCTACTAGCGGACAAGAGACCCAGTACTTC. This sequence encodes CAISPTSGQETQYF.

The rearrangement joins TRBV7-3 to TRBJ2-3, with 9 bases matching TRBD1. With V trimmed by 6 bases and J by 3 bases, 4 bases remained unmatched. From germline, CDR1 is SGHTA and CDR2 FQGTGA. This CDR3 contains 14 residues. CDR3 bases: TGTGCCAGCAGTCCCGGGACAGGGACAGATACGCAGTATTTT. This encodes CASSPGTGTDTQYF.

V is TRBV5-6 and J is TRBJ1-2, with D perhaps TRBD1 (6 bases). Germline V gene lookup returns CDR1 SGHDT and CDR2 YYEEEE. V lost 4 bases and J 9 bases, leaving 13 bases between the germline ends. This CDR3 spans 12 amino acids. CDR3 loop: CASSPTRDSYTF. Written as DNA, the CDR3 is TGTGCCAGCAGCCCTACCAGGGACAGCTACACCTTC.

The chain couples TRBV7-3 to TRBJ2-3, with 10 bases that match TRBD2. The CDR3 consists of 17 residues. V gave up 1 base and J gave up 0 bases; unmatched junction bases: 4. CDR1 is SGHTA, CDR2 FQGTGA, per germline. The CDR3: CASSLRPSGGSTDTQYF. CDR3 coding DNA: TGTGCCAGCAGCTTAAGGCCTAGCGGGGGCAGCACAGATACGCAGTATTTT.

J is TRBJ1-1 and V is TRBV25-1, with unresolved D. This CDR3 region has 15 residues. The germline V gene has CDR1 MGHDK and CDR2 SYGVNS. Trimming removed 4 bases from V and 2 bases from J, with 14 bases in between. In DNA form, the CDR3 reads TGTGCCAGCAGTGGGCGCGGTTTTCCCAACACTGAAGCTTTCTTT. Translated, it gives CASSGRGFPNTEAFF.

The CDR3 DNA reads TGTGCCAGCATCACGTCCGGGGAGAATGGCTACACCTTC. Its translation is CASITSGENGYTF. The chain is built from TRBV28 and TRBJ1-2; D call uncertain. This CDR3 contains 13 residues. Germline V lookup: CDR1 MDHEN, CDR2 SYDVKM. V shed 7 bases and J shed 6 bases, with 15 bases lying between them.

This chain joins TRBV21-1 and TRBJ2-7; the DNA was not compared with TRBD2, the D call given in the table. TRBV21-1 counts as a pseudogene. The CDR3 runs to 13 residues. In DNA, the CDR3 is TGTGCCAGCAGGACTAGCGGACCCTACGAGCAGTACTTC. Its translation is CASRTSGPYEQYF.

This chain connects TRBV7-3 to TRBJ2-7, with TRBD2 identical over 9 bases. Losses at the gene ends were 2 bases for V and 2 bases for J; bases not matched to a gene: 4. CDR1 is SGHTA, CDR2 FQGTGA, per germline. The CDR3 has 15 residues. The CDR3 sequence is CASSLFLAGPYEQYF. The CDR3 region has the DNA TGTGCCAGCAGCTTATTTCTAGCGGGACCCTACGAGCAGTACTTC.

This clone came up a few times. This chain connects TRBV18 to TRBJ1-4; D is possibly TRBD1 (5 bases). Trimming took off 6 bases at V and 4 bases at J, with 18 bases between the two ends. In germline, CDR1 is KGHSH, CDR2 LQKENI. The CDR3 totals 16 residues. DNA of the CDR3: TGTGCCAGCTCGCTAACCTGGCCGGGGGATAATGAAAAACTGTTTTTT. Its protein product is CASSLTWPGDNEKLFF.

Remarks on this clone: Within the sample, other DNA sequences also encode this same CDR3. The rearrangement uses TRBV18 and TRBJ2-7; 7 bases line up with TRBD1. Unmatched junction bases numbered 3, after V lost 5 bases and J lost 5 bases. The length of the CDR3 is 12 residues. Germline assignment: CDR1 KGHSH and CDR2 LQKENI. In DNA form, the CDR3 reads TGTGCCAGCTCAGCCGACAGGGACGAGCAGTACTTC. This translates into CASSADRDEQYF.

The chain couples TRBV29-1 to TRBJ2-1; 11 bases line up with TRBD2. There are 13 residues in the CDR3. V was pared by 6 bases and J by 7 bases, with 5 bases of the junction left unmatched. In germline, CDR1 is SQVTM, CDR2 ANQGSEA. The CDR3 bases are TGCAGCGTACTAGCGGGAGTAAGGAATGAGCAGTTCTTC. Its translation: CSVLAGVRNEQFF.

This clone was seen a handful of times. The V gene is TRBV28, the J gene TRBJ1-1; tentative D call: TRBD1 (5 bases). Germline V gene sequence: CDR1 MDHEN, CDR2 SYDVKM. V lost 5 bases, J lost 2 bases, and 15 bases lay in between. The CDR3 is 15 residues long. In DNA, the CDR3 is TGTGCCAGCAGTAAGGCAGGGACTCCTAACACTGAAGCTTTCTTT. It yields the protein CASSKAGTPNTEAFF.

This clone was seen a single time. The rearrangement uses TRBV11-1 and TRBJ2-1; D not certain. This CDR3 region has 12 residues. Germline values: CDR1 SGHAT, CDR2 FQDESV (reference sequence). Trimming pared 5 bases from V and 8 bases from J, leaving 10 bases between. In DNA form, the CDR3 reads TGTGCCAGCAGCCGCGAGATGGATGAGCAGTTCTTC. It is translated as CASSREMDEQFF.

In this sample, this clone turned up once. The rearrangement links TRBV4-3 to TRBJ2-3, with TRBD1 matching over 8 bases. Germline values: CDR1 LGHNA, CDR2 YSLEER. This CDR3 is 16 amino acids long. Trimming removed 0 bases from V and 3 bases from J; junction bases left unmatched: 5. CDR3 sequence (DNA): TGCGCCAGCAGCCAAGAAGGGCAGGGGGCAACAGATACGCAGTATTTT. Translating gives CASSQEGQGATDTQYF.

The rearrangement links TRBV6-1 to TRBJ1-5; 9 bases match TRBD1. This CDR3 contains 16 residues. V lost 2 bases and J lost 6; bases outside the gene matches: 8. Germline V gives CDR1 MNHNS, CDR2 SASEGT. The CDR3 DNA reads TGTGCCAGCAGTGAATTTCGGGGACAGGGAATTCAGCCCCAGCATTTT. As protein: CASSEFRGQGIQPQHF.

This chain joins TRBV7-2 and TRBJ2-5; 7 bases map to TRBD2. The tail of the sequence fits TRBJ2-7 better, so the J call may be wrong. CDR1 is SGHTA and CDR2 is FQGNSA in the germline V gene. This CDR3 comprises 15 residues. In DNA form, the CDR3 reads TGTGCCAGCAGCTCCATTGTGGGCGGGAGATACGAGCAGTACTTC. Translating gives CASSSIVGGRYEQYF.